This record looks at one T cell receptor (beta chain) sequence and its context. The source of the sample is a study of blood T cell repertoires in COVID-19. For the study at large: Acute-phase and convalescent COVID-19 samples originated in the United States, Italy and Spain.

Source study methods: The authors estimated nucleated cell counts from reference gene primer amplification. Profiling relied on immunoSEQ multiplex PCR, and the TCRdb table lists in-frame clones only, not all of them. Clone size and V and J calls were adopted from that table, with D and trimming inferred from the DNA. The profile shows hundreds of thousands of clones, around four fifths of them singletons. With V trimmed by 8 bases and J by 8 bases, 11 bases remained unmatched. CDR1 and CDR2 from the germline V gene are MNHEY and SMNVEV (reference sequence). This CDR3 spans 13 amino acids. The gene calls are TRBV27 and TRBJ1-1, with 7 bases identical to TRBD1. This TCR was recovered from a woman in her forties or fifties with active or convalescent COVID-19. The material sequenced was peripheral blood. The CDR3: CASGLNRGSEAFF. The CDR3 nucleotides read TGTGCCAGCGGATTAAACAGGGGTTCCGAAGCTTTCTTT.